The 18 T cell receptor beta chains below were found in one sample sequenced in a study of T cell repertoires in cytomegalovirus infection. No cognate antigen is known for these TCRs. TCRdb reprocessed the reads with MiXCR, giving one entry per CDR3 protein. The sample lists fewer than 950,000 distinct CDR3 sequences; about 31% were seen once. The sequences come from cultured CD8+ T cells from PBMCs, collected from culture after CMV antigen stimulation. The receptors derive from a human donor in good health (CMV status not recorded). Some clones in this sample may be carry-over from other donors' samples.

This clonotype was counted at least ten times. This chain uses TRBV7-6 with TRBJ1-3; D is ambiguous. V was shortened by 1 base and J by 0 bases, with 16 bases between the two germline ends. The CDR3 is 18 residues long. Germline CDR1 reads SGHVS; CDR2 reads FNYEAQ. The CDR3 here is CASSLDPPGPSSGNTIYF. CDR3 DNA: TGTGCCAGCAGCTTAGACCCCCCGGGTCCTTCCTCTGGAAACACCATATATTTT.

The V and J genes are TRBV28 and TRBJ2-7, with TRBD1 matching over 10 bases. The V gene end was trimmed by 6 bases and the J gene end by 2 bases; junction bases not matched to a gene: 16. CDR3 size: 18 residues. The germline CDR1 and CDR2 sequences are MDHEN and SYDVKM. The chain's CDR3 is CASSPIPGQGMKAYEQYV. As DNA, the CDR3 is TGTGCCAGCAGCCCGATCCCGGGACAGGGGATGAAGGCCTACGAGCAGTACGTC.

The genes are TRBV12-3 or TRBV12-4 and TRBJ2-1, with no clear D. V lost 6 bases to trimming and J lost 9 bases, with 15 bases between them. This CDR3 is built from 13 residues. The CDR3 is CASRVERFVEQFF. CDR3 nucleotide sequence: TGTGCCAGCAGGGTAGAAAGGTTTGTTGAGCAGTTCTTC.

This clonotype has just a few counts. V usage is TRBV10-3 and J usage is TRBJ2-7, with 7 nucleotides matching TRBD1. Germline V gene sequence: CDR1 ENHRY, CDR2 SYGVKD. V lost 10 bases, J lost 2 bases, and 5 bases stayed unmatched. The CDR3 is 12 amino acids. The CDR3 loop is CATTDRAYEQYF. CDR3 in DNA: TGTGCCACCACCGACAGGGCCTACGAGCAGTACTTC.

The chain couples TRBV19 to TRBJ2-7, with 7 nucleotides matching TRBD1. Germline V gene data show CDR1 as LNHDA and CDR2 as SQIVND (reference sequence). The trim removed 8 bases at V and 5 bases at J, leaving 9 bases unmatched. CDR3 length equals 13 residues. CDR3 coding DNA: TGTGCCAGTTCTTGGAGACAGGGTCACGAGCAGTACTTC. Its protein is CASSWRQGHEQYF.

The rearrangement joins TRBV12-5 to TRBJ1-2; D not resolved. Germline loops: CDR1 LGHNT, CDR2 FRNRAP. V was trimmed by 0 bases and J by 4 bases, leaving 6 bases between them. The CDR3 loop spans 13 amino acids. The CDR3 DNA reads as TGTGCTAGTGGTTTGGTAGGGCTCTATGGCTACACCTTC. Protein product: CASGLVGLYGYTF.

The rearrangement uses TRBV12-3 or TRBV12-4 and TRBJ2-1, with unresolved D. This CDR3 region has 14 residues. V was clipped by 1 base and J by 6 bases, with 10 bases between them. For the CDR3, the DNA is TGTGCCAGCAGTTTAGGCTTTGGGTTCAATGAGCAGTTCTTC. Amino acid sequence: CASSLGFGFNEQFF.

This clonotype has at least ten counts. The rearrangement joins TRBV7-8 to TRBJ1-2; a possible D gene is TRBD1 (6 bases). Between the trimmed V and J ends, which lost 2 bases and 4 bases, there was a span of 17 bases. The CDR3 covers 16 residues. Germline lookup yields CDR1 SGHVS and CDR2 FQNEAQ. As DNA, the CDR3 is TGTGCCAGCAGCTTACCTGCCATGGACAGCCGCTATGGCTACACCTTC. It yields the protein CASSLPAMDSRYGYTF.

The chain combines TRBV12-3 or TRBV12-4 with TRBJ2-7; possible D gene TRBD2, 6 bases. CDR3 length: 15 residues. V lost 6 bases and J 2 bases, leaving 17 bases between the germline ends. The CDR3 protein is CASSPTGTVPYEQYF. Here the CDR3 DNA reads TGTGCCAGCAGCCCGACCGGGACTGTACCCTACGAGCAGTACTTC.

The gene calls are TRBV7-9 and TRBJ2-3, with D hard to call. V lost 5 bases and J lost 2, with 20 bases in between. Germline CDR1 reads SEHNR; CDR2 reads FQNEAQ (reference sequence). The CDR3 consists of 17 residues. The CDR3 region is CASSIRLLESYTDTQYF. CDR3 nucleotide sequence: TGTGCCAGCAGCATCCGCTTACTCGAATCTTACACAGATACGCAGTATTTT. The complete variable domain, with remaining parts taken from reference TRBV7-9 and TRBJ2-3, reads DTGVSQNPRHKITKRGQNVTFRCDPISEHNRLYWYRQTLGQGPEFLTYFQNEAQLEKSRLLSDRFSAERPKGSFSTLEIQRTEQGDSAMYLCASSIRLLESYTDTQYFGPGTRLTVL.

The genes are TRBV9 and TRBJ2-1, with 8 bases fitting TRBD1. The CDR3 runs to 12 residues. J was trimmed by 7 bases and V by 6 bases; bases with no gene match: 3. Germline CDR1 SGDLS, CDR2 YYNGEE. CDR3 DNA sequence: TGTGCCAGCACCCGGACAGGGAATGAGCAGTTCTTC. Amino acids: CASTRTGNEQFF.

This clonotype has just a few counts. CDR3 DNA: TGTGCCAGCACCTCCCGGGGCAGCGATTATAATTCACCCCTCCACTTT. Its protein product is CASTSRGSDYNSPLHF. This chain uses TRBV28 with TRBJ1-6, with TRBD1 as a possible D gene (5 bases). CDR1 and CDR2 from the germline V gene are MDHEN and SYDVKM. This CDR3 has 16 amino acids. Trimming removed 7 bases from V and 4 bases from J, with 17 bases in between.

This clonotype was detected ten times or more. The chain couples TRBV12-3 or TRBV12-4 to TRBJ1-5; D unclear. V lost 0 bases and J lost 0, with 6 bases in between. The CDR3 totals 15 residues. The CDR3 region has the DNA TGTGCCAGCAGTTTAGCCGGCGTTAGCAATCAGCCCCAGCATTTT. It yields the protein CASSLAGVSNQPQHF.

J is TRBJ1-2 and V is TRBV7-9; D is unclear. The V gene's germline CDR1 is SEHNR and CDR2 FQNEAQ (reference sequence). The V end was cut by 5 bases, the J end by 4 bases, with 23 bases between. The CDR3 is 17 residues long. The CDR3 DNA reads TGTGCCAGCAGCCACCGCCTGTACGCCGGTAGGGTCTATGGCTACACCTTC. Protein sequence: CASSHRLYAGRVYGYTF.

The V gene is TRBV5-1, the J gene TRBJ1-1; D not certain. The germline V gene encodes CDR1 SGHRS and CDR2 YFSETQ. V was pared by 2 bases and J by 4 bases, with 24 bases between. The CDR3 has 18 residues. The CDR3: CASSLISGGSLSGTEAFF. The CDR3 DNA follows: TGCGCCAGCAGCTTAATCTCGGGCGGGAGCCTTAGCGGCACTGAAGCTTTCTTT.

This clonotype was observed a few times. The chain recombines TRBV10-3 with TRBJ1-5; perhaps TRBD1 as D (6 bases). The CDR3 consists of 17 residues. The V gene lost 7 bases and the J gene lost 5 bases, with 24 bases spanning the gap. Germline V lookup: CDR1 ENHRY, CDR2 SYGVKD. As DNA, the CDR3 is TGTGCCATCATCCGGGAGGGGGAGGGCAGGAATCATCAGCCCCAGCATTTT. It is translated as CAIIREGEGRNHQPQHF.

This clonotype was observed a few times. V usage is TRBV4-1 and J usage is TRBJ1-6, with 8 bases aligning to TRBD1. The CDR3 contains 15 residues. The germline CDR1 and CDR2 sequences are MGHRA and YSYEKL. Trimming took 3 bases from V and 7 from J; bases not matched to a gene: 5. The CDR3, as DNA: TGCGCCAGCAGCCAGGGACAGGCTATGAATTCACCCCTCCACTTT. This gives the protein CASSQGQAMNSPLHF.

This clonotype has a count of ten or more. J is TRBJ2-1 and V is TRBV10-3; D gene unclear. The V and J ends lost 0 bases and 2 bases respectively, with 11 bases between them. CDR1 and CDR2 from the germline V gene are ENHRY and SYGVKD. The CDR3 totals 16 residues. The CDR3 spells CAISESSQATYNEQFF. The CDR3 nucleotides are TGTGCCATCAGTGAGTCCTCCCAAGCCACCTACAATGAGCAGTTCTTC.